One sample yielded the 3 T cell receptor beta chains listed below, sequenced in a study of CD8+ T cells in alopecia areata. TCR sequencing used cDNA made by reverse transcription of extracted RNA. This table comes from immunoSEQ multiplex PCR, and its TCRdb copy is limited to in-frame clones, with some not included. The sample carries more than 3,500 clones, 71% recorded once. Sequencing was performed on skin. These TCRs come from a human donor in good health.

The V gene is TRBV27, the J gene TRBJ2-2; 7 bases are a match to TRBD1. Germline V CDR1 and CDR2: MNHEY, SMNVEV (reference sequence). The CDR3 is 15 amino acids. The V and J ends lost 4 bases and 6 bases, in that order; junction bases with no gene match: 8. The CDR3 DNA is TGTGCCAGCAGTTCCCAAATCAGGGGGTCCGGGGAGCTGTTTTTT. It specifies CASSSQIRGSGELFF.

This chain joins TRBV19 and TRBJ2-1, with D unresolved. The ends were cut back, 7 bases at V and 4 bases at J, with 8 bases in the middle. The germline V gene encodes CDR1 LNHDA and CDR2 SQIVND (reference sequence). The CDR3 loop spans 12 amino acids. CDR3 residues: CASTSPYNEQFF. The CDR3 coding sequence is TGTGCCAGTACCTCCCCGTACAATGAGCAGTTCTTC.

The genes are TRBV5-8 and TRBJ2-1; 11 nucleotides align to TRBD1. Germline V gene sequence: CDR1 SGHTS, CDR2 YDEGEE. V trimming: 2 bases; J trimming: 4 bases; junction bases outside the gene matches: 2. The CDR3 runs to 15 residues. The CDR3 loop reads CASSLRDRGYNEQFF. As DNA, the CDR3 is TGTGCCAGCAGCTTAAGGGACAGGGGGTACAATGAGCAGTTCTTC. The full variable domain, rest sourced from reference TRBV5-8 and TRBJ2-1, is EAGVTQSPTHLIKTRGQQATLRCSPISGHTSVYWYQQALGLGLQFLLWYDEGEERNRGNFPPRFSGRQFPNYSSELNVNALELEDSALYLCASSLRDRGYNEQFFGPGTRLTVL.